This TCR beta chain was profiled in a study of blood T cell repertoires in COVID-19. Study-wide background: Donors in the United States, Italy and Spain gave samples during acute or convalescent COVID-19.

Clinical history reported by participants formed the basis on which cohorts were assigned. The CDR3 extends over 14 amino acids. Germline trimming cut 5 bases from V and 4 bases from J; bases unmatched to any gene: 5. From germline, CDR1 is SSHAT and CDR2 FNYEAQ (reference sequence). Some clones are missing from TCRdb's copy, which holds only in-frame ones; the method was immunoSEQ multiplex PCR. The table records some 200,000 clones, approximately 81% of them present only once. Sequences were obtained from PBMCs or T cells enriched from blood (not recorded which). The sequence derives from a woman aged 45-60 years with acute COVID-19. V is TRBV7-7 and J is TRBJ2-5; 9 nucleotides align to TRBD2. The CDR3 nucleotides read TGTGCCAGCAGCCCGGGACTAGCCGGAGAGACCCAGTACTTC. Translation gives CASSPGLAGETQYF.